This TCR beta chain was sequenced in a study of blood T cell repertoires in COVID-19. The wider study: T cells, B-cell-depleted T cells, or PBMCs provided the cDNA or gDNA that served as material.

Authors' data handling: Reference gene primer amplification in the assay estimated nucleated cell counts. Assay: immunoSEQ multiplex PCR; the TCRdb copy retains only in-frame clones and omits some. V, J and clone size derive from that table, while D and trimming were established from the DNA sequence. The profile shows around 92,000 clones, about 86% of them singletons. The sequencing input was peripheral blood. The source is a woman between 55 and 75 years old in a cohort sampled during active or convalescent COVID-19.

The CDR3 is CSASQGVSSYNEQFF. CDR3 bases: TGCAGCGCCTCTCAGGGCGTGAGCTCCTACAATGAGCAGTTCTTC. This sequence joins TRBV29-1 and TRBJ2-1, with D tentatively TRBD1 (5 bases). CDR1 and CDR2 (germline): SQVTM, ANQGSEA. The CDR3 loop spans 15 amino acids. Trimming removed 7 bases at V and 0 bases at J, with 16 bases between.